Listed here are 5 T cell receptor beta chains from one sample, sequenced in a study of blood T cell repertoires in COVID-19. Produced via immunoSEQ multiplex PCR; TCRdb's table is partial and in-frame only. The sample records roughly 250,000 clones, approximately 86% being singletons. Material: PBMCs or T cells enriched from blood (not recorded which). All receptors derive from a woman between 35 and 50 years old with acute COVID-19.

V is TRBV10-3 and J is TRBJ2-1; TRBD2 matches 12 bases. CDR3 length equals 14 residues. CDR1 is ENHRY, CDR2 SYGVKD, per germline. J lost 10 bases, V lost 2 bases, and 3 bases had no gene match. In DNA form, the CDR3 reads TGTGCCATCAGTGAGCCTGGGACTAGCGGGGAGCAGTTCTTC. This sequence encodes CAISEPGTSGEQFF.

On this clone: An end of the junction differs from the germline gene, which may be a read error. The V and J genes are TRBV30 and TRBJ1-2, with no clear D. The germline V gene has CDR1 GTSNPN and CDR2 SVGIG (reference sequence). The CDR3 is 11 amino acids. The CDR3 protein is CARRHAYGYTF. Here the CDR3 DNA reads TGTGCCAGGAGACATGCCTATGGCTACACCTTC.

This chain links TRBV5-1 with TRBJ1-2; D not certain. CDR1 SGHRS and CDR2 YFSETQ come from the germline V gene. V was cut by 4 bases and J by 2 bases, with 12 bases left in between. The CDR3 spans 14 residues. The CDR3 sequence: CASSPGTHNYGYTF. CDR3 sequence (DNA): TGCGCCAGCAGCCCGGGAACCCACAACTATGGCTACACCTTC. Together with reference TRBV5-1 and TRBJ1-2, the CDR3 gives the full variable domain: KAGVTQTPRYLIKTRGQQVTLSCSPISGHRSVSWYQQTPGQGLQFLFEYFSETQRNKGNFPGRFSGRQFSNSRSEMNVSTLELGDSALYLCASSPGTHNYGYTFGSGTRLTVV.

The chain is built from TRBV12-5 and TRBJ2-4, with D maybe TRBD1 (5 bases). The CDR3 covers 14 residues. Trimming pared 6 bases from V and 6 bases from J, leaving 15 bases between. In germline, CDR1 is LGHNT, CDR2 FRNRAP. CDR3 sequence: CASGPRGAGNIQYF. CDR3 nucleotides: TGTGCTAGTGGGCCTAGGGGCGCCGGAAACATTCAGTACTTC.

Only a few counts were recorded for this clone. This sequence joins TRBV5-1 and TRBJ2-2; TRBD2 aligns across 12 bases. Trimming at V came to 0 bases and at J to 7 bases, leaving 7 bases not matched to a gene. This CDR3 has 17 residues. Germline CDR1 is SGHRS and CDR2 is YFSETQ. The CDR3 loop is CASSLAPSGRVGGELFF. The CDR3 DNA reads TGCGCCAGCAGCTTGGCGCCTAGCGGGAGGGTCGGCGGGGAGCTGTTTTTT.